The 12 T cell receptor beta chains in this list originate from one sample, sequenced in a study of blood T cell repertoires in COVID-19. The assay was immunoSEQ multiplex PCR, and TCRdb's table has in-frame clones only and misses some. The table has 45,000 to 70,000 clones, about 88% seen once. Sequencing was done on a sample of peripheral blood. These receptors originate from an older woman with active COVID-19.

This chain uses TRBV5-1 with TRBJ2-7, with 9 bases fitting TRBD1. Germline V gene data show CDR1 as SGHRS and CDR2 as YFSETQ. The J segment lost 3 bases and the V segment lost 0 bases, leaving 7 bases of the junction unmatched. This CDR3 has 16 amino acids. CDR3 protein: CASSLGPQGAGYEQYF. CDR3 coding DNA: TGCGCCAGCAGCTTGGGCCCACAGGGGGCGGGCTACGAGCAGTACTTC. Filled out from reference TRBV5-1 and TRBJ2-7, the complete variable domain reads KAGVTQTPRYLIKTRGQQVTLSCSPISGHRSVSWYQQTPGQGLQFLFEYFSETQRNKGNFPGRFSGRQFSNSRSEMNVSTLELGDSALYLCASSLGPQGAGYEQYFGPGTRLTVT.

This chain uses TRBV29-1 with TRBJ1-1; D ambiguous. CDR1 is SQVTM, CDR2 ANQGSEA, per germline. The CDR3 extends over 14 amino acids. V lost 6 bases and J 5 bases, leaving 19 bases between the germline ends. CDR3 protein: CSVQKPTGKTEAFF. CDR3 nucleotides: TGCAGCGTACAGAAACCGACCGGCAAGACTGAAGCTTTCTTT.

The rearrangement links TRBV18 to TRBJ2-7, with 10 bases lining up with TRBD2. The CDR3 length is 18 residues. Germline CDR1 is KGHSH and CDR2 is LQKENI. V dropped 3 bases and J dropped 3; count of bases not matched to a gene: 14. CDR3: CASSPRRSGGASNYEQYF. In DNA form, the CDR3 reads TGTGCCAGCTCACCGCGAAGGAGCGGGGGGGCCTCCAACTACGAGCAGTACTTC.

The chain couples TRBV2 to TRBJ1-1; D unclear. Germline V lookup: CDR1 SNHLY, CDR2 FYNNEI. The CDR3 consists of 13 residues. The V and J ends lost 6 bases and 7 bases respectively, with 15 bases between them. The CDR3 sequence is CASSPSSPGEAFF. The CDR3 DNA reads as TGTGCCAGCAGCCCCTCGAGCCCAGGTGAAGCTTTCTTT.

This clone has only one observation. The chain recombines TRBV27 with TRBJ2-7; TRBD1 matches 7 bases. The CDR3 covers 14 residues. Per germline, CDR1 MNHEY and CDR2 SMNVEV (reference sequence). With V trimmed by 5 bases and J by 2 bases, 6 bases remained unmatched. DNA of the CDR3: TGTGCCAGCAGTCCCGGGACAGAGCCCTACGAGCAGTACTTC. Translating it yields CASSPGTEPYEQYF.

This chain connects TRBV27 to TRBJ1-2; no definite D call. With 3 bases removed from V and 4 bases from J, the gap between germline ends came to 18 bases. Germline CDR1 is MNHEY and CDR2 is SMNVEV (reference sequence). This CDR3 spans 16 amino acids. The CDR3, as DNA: TGTGCCAGCAGTTTTGAGGCTCCTTTCACGCTCTATGGCTACACCTTC. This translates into CASSFEAPFTLYGYTF.

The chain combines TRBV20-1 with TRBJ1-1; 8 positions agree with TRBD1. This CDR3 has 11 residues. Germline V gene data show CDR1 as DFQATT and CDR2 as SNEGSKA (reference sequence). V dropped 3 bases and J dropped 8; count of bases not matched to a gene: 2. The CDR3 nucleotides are TGCAGTGCTAGTCGGACAGGGGAAGCTTTCTTT. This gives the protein CSASRTGEAFF.

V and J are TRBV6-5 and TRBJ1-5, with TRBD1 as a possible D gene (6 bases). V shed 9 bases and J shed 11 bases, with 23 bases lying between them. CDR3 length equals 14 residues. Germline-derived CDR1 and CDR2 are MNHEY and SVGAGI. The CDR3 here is CASSPGHLLEAQHF. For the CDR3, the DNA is TGTGCCAGTTCCCCGGGACACCTTCTCGAGGCCCAGCATTTT.

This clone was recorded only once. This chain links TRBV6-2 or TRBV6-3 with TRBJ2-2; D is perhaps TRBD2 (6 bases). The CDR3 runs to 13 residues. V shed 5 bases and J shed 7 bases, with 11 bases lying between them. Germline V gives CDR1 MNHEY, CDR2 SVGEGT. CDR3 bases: TGTGCCAGCAGTGGGTTGCGGGGCGGGGAGCTGTTTTTT. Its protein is CASSGLRGGELFF.

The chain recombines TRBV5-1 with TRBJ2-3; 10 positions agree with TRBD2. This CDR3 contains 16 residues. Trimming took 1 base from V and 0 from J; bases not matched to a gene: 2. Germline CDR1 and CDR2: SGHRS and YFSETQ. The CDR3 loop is CASSLRTSGSTDTQYF. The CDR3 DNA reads TGCGCCAGCAGCTTGAGGACTAGCGGTAGCACAGATACGCAGTATTTT.

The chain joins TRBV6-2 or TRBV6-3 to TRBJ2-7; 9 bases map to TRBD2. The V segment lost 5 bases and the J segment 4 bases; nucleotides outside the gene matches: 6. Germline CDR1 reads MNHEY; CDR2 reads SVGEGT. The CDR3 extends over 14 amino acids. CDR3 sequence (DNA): TGTGCCAGCAGTCCGACTAGCGGAGCTTACGAGCAGTACTTC. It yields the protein CASSPTSGAYEQYF.

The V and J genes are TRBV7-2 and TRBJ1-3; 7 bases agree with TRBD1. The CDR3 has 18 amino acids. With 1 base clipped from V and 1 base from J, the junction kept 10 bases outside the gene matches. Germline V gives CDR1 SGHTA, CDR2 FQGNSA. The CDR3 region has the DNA TGTGCCAGCAGCTTAGTCGCAGGGGGATTTAGTTCTGGAAACACCATATATTTT. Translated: CASSLVAGGFSSGNTIYF.